This is a list of T cell receptor beta chains from one sample in a study of T cells after posttransplantation cyclophosphamide. Generated by immunoSEQ multiplex PCR, the TCRdb table keeps only in-frame clones and is missing some. The sample is made up of about 39,000 clones, none counted only once. The sequencing sample was made of PBMCs. These receptors originate from a woman aged 45-65 years in good health and a related stem cell transplant donor. The CDR3 runs from the conserved cysteine through the conserved F or W. The D gene is left open where the match is weak. Rows may omit the clone size; those that give it use once, few, many or a size class.

j_call | v_call | clone_size | d_call | cdr3_aa | cdr3_nt
TRBJ1-2 | TRBV2 | many | NA | CASAIDRYYGYTF | TGTGCCAGCGCTATCGACAGATACTATGGCTACACCTTC
TRBJ2-1 | TRBV7-3 | many | TRBD2 | CASSLQSGGLYEQFF | TGTGCCAGCAGCCTACAAAGCGGGGGACTCTATGAGCAGTTCTTC
TRBJ2-5 | TRBV5-4 | many | TRBD1 | CASSSPTGEETQYF | TGTGCCAGCAGCTCACCTACAGGGGAAGAGACCCAGTACTTC
TRBJ2-6 | TRBV6-1 | many | NA | CASSLSGANVLTF | TGTGCCAGCAGTCTCTCTGGGGCCAACGTCCTGACTTTC
TRBJ2-3 | TRBV11-2 | many | NA | CASSPRLGREDTQYF | TGTGCCAGCAGCCCACGACTAGGGCGGGAAGATACGCAGTATTTT
TRBJ1-2 | TRBV10-3 | many | NA | CAISEPEFYGYTF | TGTGCCATCAGTGAGCCGGAGTTCTATGGCTACACCTTC
TRBJ1-2 | TRBV5-1 | many | NA | CASSLDGKSYTF | TGCGCCAGCAGCCTGGACGGTAAAAGCTACACCTTC
TRBJ2-2 | TRBV21-1 | many | NA | CASSKLSRIRITGELFF | TGTGCCAGCAGCAAACTTAGCCGGATCAGAATTACCGGGGAGCTGTTTTTT
TRBJ2-7 | TRBV6-6 | many | TRBD1 | CASSSAPGTGGYEQYF | TGTGCCAGCAGTTCCGCCCCCGGGACAGGGGGCTACGAGCAGTACTTC
TRBJ1-2 | TRBV5-6 | many | TRBD1 | CASRTGTGYYGYTF | TGTGCCAGCAGGACCGGGACAGGATACTATGGCTACACCTTC
TRBJ2-2 | TRBV7-2 | many | NA | CASSLGGGPGTGELFF | TGTGCCAGCAGCTTAGGGGGGGGGCCTGGCACCGGGGAGCTGTTTTTT
TRBJ1-1 | TRBV11-2 | many | NA | CASSRQTMNTEAFF | TGTGCCAGCAGCCGACAGACCATGAACACTGAAGCTTTCTTT
TRBJ1-1 | TRBV5-4 | many | NA | CASSSSLNTEAFF | TGTGCCAGCAGCTCTTCTCTGAACACTGAAGCTTTCTTT
TRBJ2-1 | TRBV28 | NA | TRBD2 | CASSRGGLAGYQFYNEQFF | TGTGCCAGCAGCCGCGGGGGCCTAGCGGGGTATCAATTCTACAATGAGCAGTTCTTC
TRBJ1-4 | TRBV18 | many | NA | CASSPDSNEKLFF | TGTGCCAGCTCACCCGACAGTAATGAAAAACTGTTTTTT
TRBJ1-1 | TRBV2 | many | TRBD1 | CASSDRTGNTEAFF | TGTGCCAGCAGTGATCGGACAGGGAACACTGAAGCTTTCTTT
TRBJ1-1 | TRBV28 | many | TRBD1 | CASRGQGVSEAFF | TGTGCCAGCAGAGGACAGGGGGTATCTGAAGCTTTCTTT
TRBJ1-3 | TRBV30 | many | NA | CAWSPTEGRGGNTIYF | TGTGCCTGGAGTCCCACCGAAGGGAGAGGTGGAAACACCATATATTTT
TRBJ1-2 | TRBV5-4 | many | NA | CASSSAGVWNGYTF | TGTGCCAGCAGCTCGGCGGGGGTTTGGAATGGCTACACCTTC
TRBJ2-7 | TRBV9 | few | NA | CASSVEQPGMDEQYF | TGTGCCAGCAGCGTAGAACAGCCCGGGATGGACGAGCAGTACTTC
TRBJ1-5 | TRBV4-1 | many | TRBD1 | CASSQAAGQGNQPQHF | TGCGCCAGCAGCCAAGCGGCGGGACAGGGGAATCAGCCCCAGCATTTT
TRBJ2-7 | TRBV6-6 | many | NA | CASSYGGNEQYF | TGTGCCAGCAGTTACGGCGGAAACGAGCAGTACTTC
TRBJ2-1 | TRBV29-1 | many | TRBD1 | CSLRAGTGIRNEQFF | TGCAGCTTGCGTGCCGGGACAGGGATTCGAAATGAGCAGTTCTTC
TRBJ2-7 | TRBV6-1 | many | NA | CASSESRGKGPLSYEQYF | TGTGCCAGCAGTGAATCCCGGGGGAAGGGGCCCCTCTCCTACGAGCAGTACTTC
TRBJ2-3 | TRBV18 | many | NA | CASSPLSSTDTQYF | TGTGCCAGCTCACCTCTTAGCAGCACAGATACGCAGTATTTT
TRBJ1-1 | TRBV19 | few | NA | CASMAGRGNTEAFF | TGTGCCAGTATGGCAGGGAGGGGGAACACTGAAGCTTTCTTT
TRBJ2-3 | TRBV19 | many | NA | CASNHAGRTDTQYF | TGTGCCAGTAATCATGCAGGGCGCACAGATACGCAGTATTTT
TRBJ1-1 | TRBV28 | many | NA | CASRAGLGPKLSGREGPNTEAFF | TGTGCCAGCAGGGCGGGGCTCGGTCCAAAACTTTCGGGGAGGGAGGGGCCGAACACTGAAGCTTTCTTT
TRBJ1-2 | TRBV11-2 | many | NA | CASSLAGSRYGYTF | TGTGCCAGCAGCTTAGCAGGGTCTCGCTATGGCTACACCTTC
TRBJ1-2 | TRBV9 | few | NA | CASSPWGGALSYGYTF | TGTGCCAGCAGCCCCTGGGGGGGGGCGCTTAGCTATGGCTACACCTTC
TRBJ1-1 | TRBV18 | many | TRBD1 | CASSRNRDRGGSEAFF | TGTGCCAGCTCCCGTAACAGGGACAGGGGAGGGTCTGAAGCTTTCTTT
TRBJ1-2 | TRBV5-1 | many | NA | CASSLDEGGYTF | TGCGCCAGCAGCTTGGATGAGGGTGGCTACACCTTC
TRBJ1-2 | TRBV5-4 | many | NA | CASSPEPKTGYGYTF | TGTGCCAGCAGCCCTGAGCCCAAAACGGGCTATGGCTACACCTTC
TRBJ2-2 | TRBV9 | few | NA | CASSGPSGELFF | TGTGCCAGCAGCGGTCCGTCCGGGGAGCTGTTTTTT
TRBJ1-1 | TRBV6-1 | many | TRBD1 | CASRDRGWSGTEAFF | TGTGCCAGCCGGGACAGGGGCTGGAGTGGCACTGAAGCTTTCTTT
TRBJ2-7 | TRBV19 | many | NA | CASSIKGTQGSYEQYF | TGTGCCAGTAGTATCAAAGGCACCCAGGGCTCCTACGAGCAGTACTTC
TRBJ2-7 | TRBV21-1 | NA | NA | CASSNEGQPYEQYF | TGTGCCAGCAGCAATGAAGGACAGCCCTACGAGCAGTACTTC
TRBJ2-7 | TRBV28 | many | TRBD1 | CASSSPPGQGAFEQYF | TGTGCCAGCAGTTCACCGCCGGGACAGGGGGCCTTCGAGCAGTACTTC
TRBJ1-4 | TRBV19 | many | TRBD1 | CASTDRGNEKLFF | TGTGCCAGTACTGACAGGGGAAACGAAAAACTGTTTTTT
TRBJ2-3 | TRBV28 | many | TRBD2 | CASRKQTSGFTDTQYF | TGTGCCAGCAGGAAACAGACTAGCGGGTTCACAGATACGCAGTATTTT
TRBJ2-7 | TRBV11-3 | many | NA | CASSPDRDYEQYF | TGTGCCAGCAGCCCTGACAGAGACTACGAGCAGTACTTC
TRBJ1-1 | TRBV28 | many | TRBD1 | CASSAHTGGKDEAFF | TGTGCCAGCAGTGCTCATACAGGGGGCAAAGATGAAGCTTTCTTT
TRBJ2-7 | TRBV4-1 | many | TRBD1 | CASSQQQGTSYEQYF | TGCGCCAGCAGCCAGCAACAGGGGACCTCCTACGAGCAGTACTTC
TRBJ2-7 | TRBV6-6 | NA | TRBD1 | CASSYRGLSEQYF | TGTGCCAGCAGTTACAGGGGGCTAAGTGAGCAGTACTTC
TRBJ1-6 | TRBV18 | many | NA | CASSLVSQGLKGNSPLHF | TGTGCCAGCTCTTTGGTGTCGCAGGGATTAAAGGGTAATTCACCCCTCCACTTT
TRBJ1-1 | TRBV27 | many | TRBD1 | CASKTGTGRLNEAFF | TGTGCCAGCAAAACTGGGACAGGGAGGCTGAATGAAGCTTTCTTT
TRBJ2-2 | TRBV19 | many | NA | CASSTGSNTGELFF | TGTGCCAGTAGTACCGGGTCGAACACCGGGGAGCTGTTTTTT
TRBJ1-5 | TRBV28 | many | NA | CASSPSGQANQPQHF | TGTGCCAGCAGTCCTTCTGGGCAAGCTAATCAGCCCCAGCATTTT
TRBJ2-7 | TRBV11-2 | many | NA | CASSLGPQREQYF | TGTGCCAGCAGCTTAGGACCCCAGCGGGAGCAGTACTTC
TRBJ1-2 | TRBV27 | many | TRBD1 | CASSLGQGDGYTF | TGTGCCAGCAGTTTAGGACAGGGAGATGGCTACACCTTC
TRBJ2-1 | TRBV7-3 | many | NA | CASSPAGSEQFF | TGTGCCAGCAGCCCGGCGGGTAGTGAGCAGTTCTTC
TRBJ1-6 | TRBV5-5 | many | NA | CASSFFPGSSYNSPLHF | TGTGCCAGCAGCTTCTTTCCAGGCAGCTCCTATAATTCACCCCTCCACTTT
TRBJ2-7 | TRBV18 | many | TRBD1 | CASSPTGDLYEQYF | TGTGCCAGCTCACCTACAGGGGACCTCTACGAGCAGTACTTC